This T cell receptor (beta chain) originates from a study of blood T cell repertoires in COVID-19. In the study overall: PBMCs, B-cell-depleted T cells, or T cells provided the cDNA or gDNA that made up the material.

After removal of 6 bases from V and 2 bases from J, the junction contained 10 bases not matched to a gene. Germline CDR1 LNHDA, CDR2 SQIVND (reference sequence). CDR3 length: 17 residues. Each participant's cohort was designated according to participant-reported clinical history. Recovery meant two consecutive negative NP/OP PCR tests, professional clearance, or resolved symptoms. Profiled with immunoSEQ multiplex PCR; TCRdb holds only in-frame clones, not every one. The sample has more than 300,000 clones; approximately 90% are singletons. The receptor was isolated from a woman between 18 and 29 years old who had recovered from COVID-19. Sequencing used PBMCs or T cells enriched from blood (not recorded which). The chain has TRBV19 and TRBJ1-3; TRBD1 aligns across 10 bases. This CDR3 reads CASRPGQGPGAGNTIYF. Here the CDR3 DNA reads TGTGCCAGTAGACCGGGACAGGGGCCCGGGGCTGGAAACACCATATATTTT.